The T cell receptor (beta chain) described here comes from a study of early T cells in non-severe SARS-CoV-2 infection (dated by TCRdb to the early 2020s). Study-wide context: Because TCR sequencing was done on bulk RNA from unsorted whole blood, the alpha and beta chains could not be paired. Points the paper makes about the study in general: VDJdb matching was skewed toward anti-spike CD8 responses, so virus-specific expansions were likely underestimated and private and CD4 specificities were missed.

In this sample, this clonotype turned up many times. What this receptor recognizes is not known. The record has no base qualities; no much larger clone is one base away. The study was a case-control design nested within a healthcare worker cohort in London, UK, with weekly nasopharyngeal swab PCR tests and blood sampling. Healthcare workers were recruited between 23 and 31 March 2020, during the week of the UK lockdown, and were followed weekly for up to about 15 weeks. Library preparation was by 5' RACE. Sequenced using a NextSeq 500. To correct for sequencing error and PCR bias, the TCR library protocol tagged individual cDNA molecules with unique molecular identifiers. Both TCR alpha and beta chains were sequenced, and tight co-correlation was observed between alpha and beta sequence abundances in each sample. Per the source publication's procedure: Decombinator V4 was used to annotate the V gene, J gene and CDR3 of the TCR sequences. TCRs were defined as expanded if a significant change between any two time points was detected under a Poisson model with p below 0.0001. TCR abundances were normalised to the total number of TCRs sequenced per sample and were expressed as counts per million. VDJdb, accessed on 1 November 2021, was searched for TCRs annotated for CMV, EBV and SARS-CoV-2, and TCRs annotated for more than one antigen were excluded. TCRdb itself trimmed the public reads at Q25 with fastp, ran MiXCR and retained productive beta chains. Every distinct CDR3 protein forms one entry, paired with its most common genes and DNA. None of the V and J calls come from the authors' own analysis; TCRdb made them. In all, the sample holds over 50,000 distinct CDR3 sequences, and over 7% of those were seen once. The ten top clones hold roughly 4% of the sample.

Specimen: whole blood. This clonotype was sampled from an adult who was a healthcare worker with PCR-confirmed SARS-CoV-2 infection or an uninfected control (not recorded which).

The DNA sequence is as follows: TGTGCCAGCAGCCAAAGGGGGTCCTCTGGAAACACCATATATTTT. It specifies CASSQRGSSGNTIYF. Recombination connected TRBV3-1 to TRBJ1-3, with a tentative D gene TRBD1 over 6 matching bases. V is pared back by 2 bases and J by 0 bases, with 8 bases lying between the germline termini. Counted from cysteine to phenylalanine, this CDR3 has 15 amino acids. Here the CDR3 DNA is all that survives: 45 bases in frame from base 1. The CDR1 and CDR2 encoded by the germline V gene (reference sequence) are LGHDT and YNNKEL.